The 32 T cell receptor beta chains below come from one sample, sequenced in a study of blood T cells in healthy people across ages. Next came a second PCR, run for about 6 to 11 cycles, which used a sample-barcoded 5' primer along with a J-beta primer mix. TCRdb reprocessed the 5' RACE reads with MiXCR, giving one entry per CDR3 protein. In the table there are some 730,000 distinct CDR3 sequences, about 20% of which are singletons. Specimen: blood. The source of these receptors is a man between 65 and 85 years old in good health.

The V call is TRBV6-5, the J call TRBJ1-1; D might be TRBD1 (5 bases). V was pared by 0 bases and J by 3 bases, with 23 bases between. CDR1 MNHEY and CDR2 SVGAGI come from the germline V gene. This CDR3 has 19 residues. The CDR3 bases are TGTGCCAGCAGTTACTCGGGACTTCCCAAGTGGCAGAGGGACACTGAAGCTTTCTTT. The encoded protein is CASSYSGLPKWQRDTEAFF.

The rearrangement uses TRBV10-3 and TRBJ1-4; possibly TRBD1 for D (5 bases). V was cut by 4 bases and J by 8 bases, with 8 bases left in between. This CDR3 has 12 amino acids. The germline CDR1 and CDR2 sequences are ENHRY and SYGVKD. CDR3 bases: TGTGCCATCAGTGCGGGGGGAGAAAAACTGTTTTTT. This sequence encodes CAISAGGEKLFF.

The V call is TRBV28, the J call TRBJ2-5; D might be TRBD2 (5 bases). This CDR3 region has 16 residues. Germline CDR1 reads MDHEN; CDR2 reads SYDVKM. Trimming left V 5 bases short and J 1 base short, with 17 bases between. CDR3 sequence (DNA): TGTGCCAGCAGTCCCTTCCGGGGAGTGGGCCAAGAGACCCAGTACTTC. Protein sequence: CASSPFRGVGQETQYF.

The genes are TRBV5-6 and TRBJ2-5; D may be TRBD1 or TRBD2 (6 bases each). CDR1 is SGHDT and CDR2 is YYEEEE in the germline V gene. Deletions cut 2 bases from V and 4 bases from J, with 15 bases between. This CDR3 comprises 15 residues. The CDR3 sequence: CASSFRSGAGETQYF. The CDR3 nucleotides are TGTGCCAGCAGCTTTAGGTCGGGGGCAGGAGAGACCCAGTACTTC.

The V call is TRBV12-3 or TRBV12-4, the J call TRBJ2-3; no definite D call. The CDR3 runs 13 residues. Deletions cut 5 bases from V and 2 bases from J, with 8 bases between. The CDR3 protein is CASSPDITDTQYF. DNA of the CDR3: TGTGCCAGCAGTCCAGACATCACAGATACGCAGTATTTT.

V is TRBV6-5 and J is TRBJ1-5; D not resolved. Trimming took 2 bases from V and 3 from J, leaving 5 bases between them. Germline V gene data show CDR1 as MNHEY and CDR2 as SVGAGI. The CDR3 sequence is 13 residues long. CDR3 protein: CASSYIYNQPQHF. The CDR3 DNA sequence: TGTGCCAGCAGTTACATATACAATCAGCCCCAGCATTTT.

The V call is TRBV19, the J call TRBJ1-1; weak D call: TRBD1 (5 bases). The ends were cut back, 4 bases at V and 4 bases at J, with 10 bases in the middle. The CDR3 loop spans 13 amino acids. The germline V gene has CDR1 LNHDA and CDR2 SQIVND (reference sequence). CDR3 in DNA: TGTGCCAGTAGTACAGGGTGGGGCACTGAAGCTTTCTTT. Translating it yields CASSTGWGTEAFF.

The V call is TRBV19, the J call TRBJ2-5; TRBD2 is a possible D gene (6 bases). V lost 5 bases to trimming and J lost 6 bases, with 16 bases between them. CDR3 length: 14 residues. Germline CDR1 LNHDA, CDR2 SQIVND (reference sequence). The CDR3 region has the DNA TGTGCCAGTAGTCAAACGGGGGAGTATAAGACCCAGTACTTC. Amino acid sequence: CASSQTGEYKTQYF.

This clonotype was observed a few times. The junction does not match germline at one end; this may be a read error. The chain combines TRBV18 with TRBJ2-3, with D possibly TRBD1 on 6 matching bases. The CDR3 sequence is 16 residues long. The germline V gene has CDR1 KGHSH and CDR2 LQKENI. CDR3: CANSQGTGSNTDTQYF. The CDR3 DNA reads TGTGCCAACTCACAAGGAACAGGGTCAAACACAGATACGCAGTATTTT.

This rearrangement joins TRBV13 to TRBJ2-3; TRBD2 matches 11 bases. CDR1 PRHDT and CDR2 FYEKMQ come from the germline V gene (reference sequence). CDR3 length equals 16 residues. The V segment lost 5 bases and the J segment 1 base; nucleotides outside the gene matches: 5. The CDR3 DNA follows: TGTGCCAGCAGCGCCCGACTAGCGGGGCGCACAGATACGCAGTATTTT. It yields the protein CASSARLAGRTDTQYF.

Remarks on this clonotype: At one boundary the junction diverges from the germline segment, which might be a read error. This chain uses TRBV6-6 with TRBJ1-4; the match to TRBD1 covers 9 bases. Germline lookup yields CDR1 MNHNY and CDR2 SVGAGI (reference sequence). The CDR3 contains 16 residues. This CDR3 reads CDSSFKRDREDEKLFF. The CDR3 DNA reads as TGTGACAGCAGTTTTAAAAGGGACAGGGAAGATGAAAAACTGTTTTTT.

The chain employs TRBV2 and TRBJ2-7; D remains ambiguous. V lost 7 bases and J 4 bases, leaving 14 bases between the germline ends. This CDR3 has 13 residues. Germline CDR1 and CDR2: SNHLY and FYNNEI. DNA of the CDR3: TGTGCCAGCATAGCCTTAGTGGGATACGAGCAGTACTTC. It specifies CASIALVGYEQYF.

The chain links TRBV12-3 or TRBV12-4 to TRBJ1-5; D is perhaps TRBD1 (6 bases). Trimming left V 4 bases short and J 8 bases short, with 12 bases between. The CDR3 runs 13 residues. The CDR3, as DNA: TGTGCCAGCAGTTACGGGGGCGCGGAGCCCCAGCATTTT. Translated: CASSYGGAEPQHF.

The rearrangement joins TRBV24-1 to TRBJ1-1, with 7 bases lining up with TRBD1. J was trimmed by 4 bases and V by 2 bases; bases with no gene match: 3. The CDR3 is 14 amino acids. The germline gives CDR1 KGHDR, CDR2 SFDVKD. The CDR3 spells CATSDSTGITEAFF. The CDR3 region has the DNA TGTGCCACCAGTGATTCGACAGGGATCACTGAAGCTTTCTTT.

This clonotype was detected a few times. The CDR3 DNA is TGCGCCAGCAGTGAACCAGGGCCCCCTGCGGATACGCAGTATTTT. Its translation: CASSEPGPPADTQYF. The rearrangement uses TRBV10-1 and TRBJ2-3; D possibly corresponds to TRBD1 (5 bases). This CDR3 spans 15 amino acids. V was cut by 3 bases and J by 6 bases, with 16 bases left in between. Germline assignment: CDR1 WNHNN and CDR2 SYGVQD (reference sequence).

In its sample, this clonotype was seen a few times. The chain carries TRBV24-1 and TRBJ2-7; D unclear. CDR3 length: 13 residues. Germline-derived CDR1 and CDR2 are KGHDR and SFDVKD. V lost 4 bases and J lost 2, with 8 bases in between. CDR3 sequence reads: CATSEAGTYEQYF. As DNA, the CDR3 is TGTGCCACCAGTGAGGCAGGAACCTACGAGCAGTACTTC.

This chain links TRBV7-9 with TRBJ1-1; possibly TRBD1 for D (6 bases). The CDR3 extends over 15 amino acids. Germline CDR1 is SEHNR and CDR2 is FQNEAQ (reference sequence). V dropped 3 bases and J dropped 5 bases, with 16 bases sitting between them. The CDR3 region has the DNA TGTGCCAGCAGCTTTGGGACATCATCGAGGACTGAAGCTTTCTTT. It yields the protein CASSFGTSSRTEAFF.

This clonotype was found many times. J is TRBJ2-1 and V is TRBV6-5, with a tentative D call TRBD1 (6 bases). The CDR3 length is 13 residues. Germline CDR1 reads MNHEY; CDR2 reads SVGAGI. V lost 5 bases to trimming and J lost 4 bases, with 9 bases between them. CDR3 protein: CASSQGSYNEQFF. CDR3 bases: TGTGCCAGCAGTCAGGGGAGTTACAATGAGCAGTTCTTC.

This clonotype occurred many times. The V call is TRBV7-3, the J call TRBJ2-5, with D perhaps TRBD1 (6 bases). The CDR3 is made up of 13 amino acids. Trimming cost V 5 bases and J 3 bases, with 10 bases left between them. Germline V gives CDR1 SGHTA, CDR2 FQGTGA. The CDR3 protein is CASSRGQKETQYF. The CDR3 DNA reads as TGTGCCAGCAGCCGAGGACAGAAAGAGACCCAGTACTTC.

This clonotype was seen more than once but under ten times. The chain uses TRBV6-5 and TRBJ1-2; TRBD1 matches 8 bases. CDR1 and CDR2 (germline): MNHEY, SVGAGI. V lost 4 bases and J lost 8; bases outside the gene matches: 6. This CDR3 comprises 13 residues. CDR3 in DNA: TGTGCCAGCAGTTCCCGGGACAGGACGGGCTACACCTTC. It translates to CASSSRDRTGYTF.

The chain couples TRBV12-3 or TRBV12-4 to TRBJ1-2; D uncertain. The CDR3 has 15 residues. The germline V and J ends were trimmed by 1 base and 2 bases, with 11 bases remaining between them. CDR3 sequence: CASSLGAARNYGYTF. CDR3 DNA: TGTGCCAGCAGTTTAGGGGCAGCTCGGAACTATGGCTACACCTTC.

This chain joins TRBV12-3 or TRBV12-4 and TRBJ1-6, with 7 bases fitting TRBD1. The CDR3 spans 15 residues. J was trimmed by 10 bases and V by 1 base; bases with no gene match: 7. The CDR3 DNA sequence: TGTGCCAGCAGTTTAGGACAGGGTGACGGCTCACCCCTCCACTTT. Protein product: CASSLGQGDGSPLHF.

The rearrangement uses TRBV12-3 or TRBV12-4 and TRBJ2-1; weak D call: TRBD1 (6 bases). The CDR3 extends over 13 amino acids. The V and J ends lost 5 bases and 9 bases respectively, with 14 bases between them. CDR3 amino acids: CASSQLLGGEQFF. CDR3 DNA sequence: TGTGCCAGCAGTCAGCTACTAGGGGGTGAGCAGTTCTTC.

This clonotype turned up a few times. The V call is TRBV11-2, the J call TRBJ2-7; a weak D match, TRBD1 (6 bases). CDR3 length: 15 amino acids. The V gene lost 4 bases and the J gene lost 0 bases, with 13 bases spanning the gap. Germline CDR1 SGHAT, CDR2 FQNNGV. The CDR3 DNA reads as TGTGCCAGCAGCTCACAGGGAAGAGGCTCCTACGAGCAGTACGTC. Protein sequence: CASSSQGRGSYEQYV.

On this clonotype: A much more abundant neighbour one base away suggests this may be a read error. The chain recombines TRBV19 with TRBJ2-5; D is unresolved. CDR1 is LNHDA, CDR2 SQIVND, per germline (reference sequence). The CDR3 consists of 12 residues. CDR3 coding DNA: TGTGCCAGTAGTGGGCTGCAAGAGGCCCAGTACTTC. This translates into CASSGLQEAQYF.

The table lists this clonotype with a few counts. The CDR3 is CASSQAGHLNEQFF. The CDR3 DNA reads as TGTGCCAGCAGCCAAGCCGGACACCTCAATGAGCAGTTCTTC. The chain recombines TRBV14 with TRBJ2-1; tentative D call: TRBD1 (5 bases). V was shortened by 1 base and J by 6 bases, with 10 bases between the two germline ends. The CDR3 length is 14 residues. Germline-derived CDR1 and CDR2 are SGHDN and FVKESK. Combining the CDR3 with reference TRBV14 and TRBJ2-1 gives the whole variable domain EAGVTQFPSHSVIEKGQTVTLRCDPISGHDNLYWYRRVMGKEIKFLLHFVKESKQDESGMPNNRFLAERTGGTYSTLKVQPAELEDSGVYFCASSQAGHLNEQFFGPGTRLTVL.

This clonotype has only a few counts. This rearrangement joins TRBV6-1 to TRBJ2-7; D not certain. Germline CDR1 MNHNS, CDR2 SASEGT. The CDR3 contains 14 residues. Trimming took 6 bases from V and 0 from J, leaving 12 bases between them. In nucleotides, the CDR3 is TGTGCCAGCAGACTAACCCAAAGCTCCTACGAGCAGTACGTC. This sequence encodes CASRLTQSSYEQYV.

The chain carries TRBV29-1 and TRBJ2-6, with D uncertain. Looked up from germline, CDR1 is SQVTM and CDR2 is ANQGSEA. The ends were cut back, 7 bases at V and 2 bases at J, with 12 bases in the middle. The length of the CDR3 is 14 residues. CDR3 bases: TGCAGCGCTAAGTCGTCTACTGGGGCCAACGTCCTGACTTTC. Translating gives CSAKSSTGANVLTF.

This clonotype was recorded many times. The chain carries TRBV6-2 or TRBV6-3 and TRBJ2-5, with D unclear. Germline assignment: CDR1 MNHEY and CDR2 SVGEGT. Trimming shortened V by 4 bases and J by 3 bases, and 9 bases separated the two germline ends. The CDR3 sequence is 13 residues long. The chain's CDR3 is CASSWGGKETQYF. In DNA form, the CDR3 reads TGTGCCAGCAGTTGGGGTGGGAAAGAGACCCAGTACTTC.

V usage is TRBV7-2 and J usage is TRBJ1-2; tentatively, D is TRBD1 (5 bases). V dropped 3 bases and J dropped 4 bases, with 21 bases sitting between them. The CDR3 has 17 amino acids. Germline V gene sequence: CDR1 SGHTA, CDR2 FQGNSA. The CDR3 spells CASSFGGGSFDGYGYTF. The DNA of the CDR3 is TGTGCCAGCAGCTTTGGTGGGGGGTCCTTCGACGGCTATGGCTACACCTTC.

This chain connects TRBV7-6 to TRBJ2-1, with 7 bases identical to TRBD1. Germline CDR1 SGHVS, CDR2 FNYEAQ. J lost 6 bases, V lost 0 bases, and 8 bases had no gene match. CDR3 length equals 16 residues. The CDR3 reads CASSLAYRGVLNEQFF. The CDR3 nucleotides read TGTGCCAGCAGCTTAGCGTACAGGGGAGTGCTCAATGAGCAGTTCTTC. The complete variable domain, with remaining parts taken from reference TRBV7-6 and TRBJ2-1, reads GAGVSQSPRYKVTKRGQDVALRCDPISGHVSLYWYRQALGQGPEFLTYFNYEAQQDKSGLPNDRFSAERPEGSISTLTIQRTEQRDSAMYRCASSLAYRGVLNEQFFGPGTRLTVL.

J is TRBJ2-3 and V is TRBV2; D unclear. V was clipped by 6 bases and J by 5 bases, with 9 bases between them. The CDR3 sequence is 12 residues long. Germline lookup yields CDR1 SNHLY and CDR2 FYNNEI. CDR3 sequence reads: CASRGLGDTQYF. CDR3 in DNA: TGTGCCAGCAGGGGCCTTGGAGATACGCAGTATTTT.